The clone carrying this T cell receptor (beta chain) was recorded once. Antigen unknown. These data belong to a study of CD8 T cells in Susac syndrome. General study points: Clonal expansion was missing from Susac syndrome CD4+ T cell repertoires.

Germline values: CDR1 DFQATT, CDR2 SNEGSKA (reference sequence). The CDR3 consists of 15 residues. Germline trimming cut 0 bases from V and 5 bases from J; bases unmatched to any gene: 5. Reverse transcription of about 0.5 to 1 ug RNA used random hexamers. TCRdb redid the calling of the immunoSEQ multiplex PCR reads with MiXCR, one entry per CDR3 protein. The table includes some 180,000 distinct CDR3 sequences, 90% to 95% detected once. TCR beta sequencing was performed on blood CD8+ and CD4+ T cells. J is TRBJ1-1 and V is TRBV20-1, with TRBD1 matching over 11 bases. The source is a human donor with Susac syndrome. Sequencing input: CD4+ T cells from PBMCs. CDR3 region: CSARDPGQGGTEAFF. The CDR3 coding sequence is TGCAGTGCTAGAGATCCGGGACAGGGGGGGACTGAAGCTTTCTTT.